The rows below give T cell receptor beta chains drawn from one sample of a study of T cells in Graves' hyperthyroidism and ophthalmopathy. MiXCR, run by TCRdb on the multiplex PCR reads, gives a single entry per CDR3 protein. The profile shows 400,000 to 600,000 distinct CDR3 sequences, around 21% of them singletons. Sequenced: blood. The receptors come from a man aged 18 to 29 with Graves' hyperthyroidism. Each CDR3 is given with its conserved first and last residue. The D gene is left open where the match is weak.

J gene: TRBJ2-3; D gene: .; V gene: TRBV2; CDR3 protein: CASRPLRGPWDTQYF
J gene: TRBJ1-5; D gene: .; V gene: TRBV19; CDR3 protein: CASSTKGGKSVLSQPQHF
J gene: TRBJ1-3; D gene: .; V gene: TRBV3-1; CDR3 protein: CASSQDRGGGNTIYF
J gene: TRBJ2-7; D gene: .; V gene: TRBV20-1; CDR3 protein: CSARTPGTYEQYF
J gene: TRBJ2-7; D gene: TRBD1; V gene: TRBV7-7; CDR3 protein: CASSLGTGYDEQYF
J gene: TRBJ2-6; D gene: .; V gene: TRBV19; CDR3 protein: CASSIPPLSGANVLTF
J gene: TRBJ1-1; D gene: .; V gene: TRBV20-1; CDR3 protein: CSARARTLVGEAFF
J gene: TRBJ1-1; D gene: .; V gene: TRBV15; CDR3 protein: CATSFGRGARGTEAFF
J gene: TRBJ2-5; D gene: .; V gene: TRBV7-8; CDR3 protein: CASSLAAPVAETQYF
J gene: TRBJ1-2; D gene: TRBD1; V gene: TRBV2; CDR3 protein: CASRGQGAGYTF
J gene: TRBJ1-5; D gene: .; V gene: TRBV7-8; CDR3 protein: CASSLIGEPQHF
J gene: TRBJ1-5; D gene: TRBD1; V gene: TRBV27; CDR3 protein: CASSHRGGNQPQHF
J gene: TRBJ1-5; D gene: .; V gene: TRBV20-1; CDR3 protein: CSAGLARPQHF
J gene: TRBJ2-2; D gene: TRBD1; V gene: TRBV28; CDR3 protein: CASRETGVKTGELFF
J gene: TRBJ1-2; D gene: .; V gene: TRBV30; CDR3 protein: CALESAEVGYGYTF
J gene: TRBJ1-1; D gene: TRBD1; V gene: TRBV29-1; CDR3 protein: CSVDYGTGGAFF
J gene: TRBJ1-1; D gene: .; V gene: TRBV20-1; CDR3 protein: CSARDPGGGYLEAFF
J gene: TRBJ1-5; D gene: .; V gene: TRBV19; CDR3 protein: CSSGGLNQPQHF
J gene: TRBJ2-2; D gene: TRBD1; V gene: TRBV19; CDR3 protein: CARPTGDATGELFF
J gene: TRBJ2-5; D gene: TRBD2; V gene: TRBV28; CDR3 protein: CASSPGTSGYQETQYF
J gene: TRBJ2-7; D gene: .; V gene: TRBV7-9; CDR3 protein: CASSSSPRDEEQYF
J gene: TRBJ1-2; D gene: .; V gene: TRBV29-1; CDR3 protein: CSVEGDEANYGYTF